These T cell receptor beta chains were read from a single sample in a study of CD8 T cells in Susac syndrome. TCRdb used MiXCR to reprocess the immunoSEQ multiplex PCR reads, holding one entry per CDR3 protein. The sample yields about 80,000 distinct CDR3 sequences, 90% to 95% seen once. Sequencing was carried out using CD8+ T cells from PBMCs. Receptor source: a human donor with multiple sclerosis. The conserved cysteine and the conserved F or W are not part of the CDR3 here. Some rows mark clone size as missing; the rest say once, few, many or name a class of expanded clone.

ATSRNRDRAYEQY	TRBV15	.	13
ASSAPGQGAREQY	TRBV27	few	13
ASSSGLAGDLEQF	TRBV6-5	.	13
ASSSTGQRTDTQY	TRBV19	.	13
ASSLSGIPSYEQY	TRBV27	.	13
ASSEGTGEAF	TRBV2	.	10
ASSLPGGFTGELF	TRBV7-8	.	13
SATRPQGYEQY	TRBV20-1	.	11
SVGQRGGYGYT	TRBV29-1	.	11
SVEGGGVYNEQF	TRBV20-1	.	12
ASSSQDRSNQPQH	TRBV19	.	13
ASSIGTVSYEQY	TRBV4-1	.	12
SARTSGDKYNEQF	TRBV20-1	.	13
SARDREYEQF	TRBV20-1	.	10
ASSPRAGGNEQF	TRBV7-2	.	12
ATSKERVGSETQY	TRBV15	.	13
ASSPDPTREKLF	TRBV6-5	.	12
ASSHTTGADYGYT	TRBV5-6	.	13
ASSPFGTPNPYEQY	TRBV11-2	.	14
ASSQEDPLGRPDGDEQF	TRBV3-1	.	17
ASSWGTSGINEQF	TRBV5-8	.	13
ASSIWGASSYNEQF	TRBV19	.	14
ASSQAGQVYGYT	TRBV4-3	.	12
ASSSGQGKNIQY	TRBV13	.	12
ASSNRRADITEKLF	TRBV28	.	14
ASKGQGAQGQF	TRBV28	.	11
ASSHRPGGPSNIQY	TRBV6-5	few	14
ASSTGTSANEQY	TRBV11-2	.	12
ASSSGTTTYEQY	TRBV3-1	once	12
ASSRGGKEAF	TRBV7-9	.	10
ATSDRTEGDTQY	TRBV24-1	.	12
ASSHLGGRWSETQY	TRBV3-1	.	14
ASSLFTGANVLT	TRBV28	.	12
ASSRDFSHTGELF	TRBV3-1	.	13
ASSQEEGTDTQY	TRBV14	once	12
ASSLSAAGGNTDTQY	TRBV5-1	once	15
ASSLAPRTGVYEQY	TRBV12-3/TRBV12-4	.	14
ASSQPMGLSYNEQF	TRBV3-1	.	14
ASSPLGLAGLDYNEQF	TRBV5-4	.	16
ATRAGTSGDNEQF	TRBV15	.	13
SVAISGANVLT	TRBV29-1	.	11
AISDPPGGIPEAF	TRBV10-3	.	13
ASSLNIGHEQY	TRBV7-9	.	11
ANSPGSGRDNEQF	TRBV28	.	13
SVTTWDQGRYEQY	TRBV29-1	.	13
ASNEGRNEQF	TRBV25-1	.	10
ASSIDANTGELF	TRBV19	.	12
ASSFESSEWEVYEQY	TRBV11-2	.	15
ASSLRVAETQY	TRBV7-3	.	11
ASSLGPENIQY	TRBV4-2	.	11
ASTTEPYEQY	TRBV28	.	10
AISEKEKGTGGRGYT	TRBV10-3	.	15
ATSAGGTINEQY	TRBV24-1	.	12
ASSVDGGSGNTIY	TRBV9	.	13
TSGGTGYEQY	TRBV2	.	10